What follows are 7 T cell receptor beta chains derived from one specimen sequenced in a study of neurological immune-mediated disorders. TCRdb passed the 5' RACE reads through MiXCR, listing each CDR3 protein once. The table includes about 46,000 distinct CDR3 sequences, less than 2% detected once. The source material was PBMCs. These receptors were obtained from a woman aged 40 to 50 with multiple sclerosis.

There are a few counts of this clonotype. The chain has TRBV7-3 and TRBJ2-3; no reliable D call. Trimming took 5 bases from V and 4 from J, leaving 16 bases between them. There are 15 residues in the CDR3. The germline gives CDR1 SGHTA, CDR2 FQGTGA. The DNA of the CDR3 is TGTGCCAGCAGCCCGCTCCCTGGAGTAGCAGATACGCAGTATTTT. As protein: CASSPLPGVADTQYF.

This clonotype has at least ten counts. The chain has TRBV4-1 and TRBJ2-7; a weak D match, TRBD2 (5 bases). The germline CDR1 and CDR2 sequences are MGHRA and YSYEKL. Trimming pared 4 bases from V and 1 base from J, leaving 8 bases between. The CDR3 consists of 13 residues. Written as DNA, the CDR3 is TGCGCCAGCAGCCCCGGGATTTCCTACGAGCAGTACTTC. This codes for CASSPGISYEQYF.

This clonotype was picked up many times. The rearrangement uses TRBV5-1 and TRBJ2-7; D possibly corresponds to TRBD2 (5 bases). The CDR3 contains 13 residues. V lost 2 bases and J lost 0, with 6 bases in between. Germline V lookup: CDR1 SGHRS, CDR2 YFSETQ. The CDR3 reads CASSFGNSYEQYF. CDR3 sequence (DNA): TGCGCCAGCAGCTTCGGGAACTCCTACGAGCAGTACTTC.

This clonotype was counted ten times or more. The chain is built from TRBV6-1 and TRBJ1-6; D is ambiguous. V was trimmed by 6 bases and J by 10 bases, leaving 10 bases between them. The germline gives CDR1 MNHNS, CDR2 SASEGT. This CDR3 is built from 12 residues. In nucleotides, the CDR3 is TGTGCCAGCAGAGAGAGCTACTCACCCCTCCACTTT. Its translation is CASRESYSPLHF.

This clonotype came up many times. The chain links TRBV20-1 to TRBJ2-3, with D tentatively TRBD1 (6 bases). Deletions cut 3 bases from V and 4 bases from J, with 14 bases between. This CDR3 is 14 amino acids long. Germline CDR1 is DFQATT and CDR2 is SNEGSKA (reference sequence). The DNA for the CDR3 is TGCAGTGCTAGTGGACAGTTTAGGGCAGATACGCAGTATTTT. It codes for CSASGQFRADTQYF.

This clonotype was detected ten times or more. The V call is TRBV29-1, the J call TRBJ1-4; no definite D call. This CDR3 contains 11 residues. Germline V gene sequence: CDR1 SQVTM, CDR2 ANQGSEA. The V and J ends lost 5 bases and 8 bases respectively, with 9 bases between them. The CDR3 spells CSVRVGEKLFF. The CDR3, as DNA: TGCAGCGTTCGAGTGGGGGAAAAACTGTTTTTT.

This clonotype was seen repeatedly, ten times or more. The chain recombines TRBV5-1 with TRBJ2-7; D is perhaps TRBD1 or TRBD2 (6 bases each). V gave up 4 bases and J gave up 2 bases, with 22 bases separating them. CDR3 length equals 17 residues. Germline V gene data show CDR1 as SGHRS and CDR2 as YFSETQ. The chain's CDR3 is CASSQLGSLAGAYEQYF. CDR3 in DNA: TGCGCCAGCAGCCAACTTGGATCACTAGCAGGGGCCTACGAGCAGTACTTC.